Listed here is a single T cell receptor (beta chain). Antigen: not known. The table came from immunoSEQ multiplex PCR; TCRdb's copy has only in-frame clones and leaves some out. Of about 93,000 clones in the sample, 85% to 95% were seen once. The entry originates in a study of graft-versus-host responses after intestinal transplantation. Across the study: All recipients were given anti-thymocyte globulin induction, and tacrolimus and steroids were then administered for about three years.

Study-wide points: Among circulating GvH clones, peak levels were associated with early post-transplant declines in HvG clones. GvH clones were found in recipient marrow; some appeared first in ileum or blood.

There are 15 residues in the CDR3. Looked up from germline, CDR1 is SGHAT and CDR2 is FQNNGV. V gave up 4 bases and J gave up 0 bases; unmatched junction bases: 6. The rearrangement joins TRBV11-2 to TRBJ2-7; 7 nucleotides line up with TRBD2. The sample was unstimulated CD8+ T cells sorted from spleen or lymph node cells, taken before intestinal transplant. The clonotype was recovered from a human donor who received an intestinal transplant. Here the CDR3 reads CASSWGGSYSYEQYF. Here the CDR3 DNA reads TGTGCCAGCAGCTGGGGGGGGTCCTACTCCTACGAGCAGTACTTC.